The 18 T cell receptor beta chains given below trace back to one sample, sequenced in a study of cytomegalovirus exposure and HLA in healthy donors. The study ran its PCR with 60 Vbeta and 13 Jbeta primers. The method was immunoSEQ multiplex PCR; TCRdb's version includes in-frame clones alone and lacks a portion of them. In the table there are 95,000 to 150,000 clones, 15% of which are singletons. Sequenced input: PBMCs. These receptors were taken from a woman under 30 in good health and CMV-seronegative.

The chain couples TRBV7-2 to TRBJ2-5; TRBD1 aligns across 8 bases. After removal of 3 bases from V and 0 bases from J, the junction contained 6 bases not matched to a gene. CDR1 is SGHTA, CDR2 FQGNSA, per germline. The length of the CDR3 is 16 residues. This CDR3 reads CASSLRDRGYQETQYF. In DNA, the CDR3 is TGTGCCAGCAGCTTGCGCGACAGGGGCTACCAAGAGACCCAGTACTTC.

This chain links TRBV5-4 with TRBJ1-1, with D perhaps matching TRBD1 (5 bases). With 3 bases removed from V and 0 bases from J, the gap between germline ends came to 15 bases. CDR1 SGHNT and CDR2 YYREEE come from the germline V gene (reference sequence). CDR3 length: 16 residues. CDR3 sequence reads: CASSSPSTVLNTEAFF. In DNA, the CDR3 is TGTGCCAGCAGCTCCCCTTCGACAGTCCTGAACACTGAAGCTTTCTTT.

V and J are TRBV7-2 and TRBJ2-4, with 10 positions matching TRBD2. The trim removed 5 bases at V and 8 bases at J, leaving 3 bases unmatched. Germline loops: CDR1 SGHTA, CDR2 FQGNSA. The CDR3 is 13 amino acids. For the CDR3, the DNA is TGTGCCAGCAGCACACTAGCGGGGTACATTCAGTACTTC. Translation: CASSTLAGYIQYF.

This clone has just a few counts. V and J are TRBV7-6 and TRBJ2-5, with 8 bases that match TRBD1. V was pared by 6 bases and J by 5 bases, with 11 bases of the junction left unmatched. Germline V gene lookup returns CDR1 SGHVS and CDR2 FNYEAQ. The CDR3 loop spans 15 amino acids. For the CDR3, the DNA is TGTGCCAGCAGTTCGGACAGGGCCTTGGGGGAGACCCAGTACTTC. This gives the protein CASSSDRALGETQYF.

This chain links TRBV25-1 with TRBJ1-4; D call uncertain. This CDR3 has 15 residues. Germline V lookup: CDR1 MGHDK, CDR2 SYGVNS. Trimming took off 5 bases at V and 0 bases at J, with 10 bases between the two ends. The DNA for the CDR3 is TGTGCCAGCAGTCACCAGGCCTCAACTAATGAAAAACTGTTTTTT. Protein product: CASSHQASTNEKLFF.

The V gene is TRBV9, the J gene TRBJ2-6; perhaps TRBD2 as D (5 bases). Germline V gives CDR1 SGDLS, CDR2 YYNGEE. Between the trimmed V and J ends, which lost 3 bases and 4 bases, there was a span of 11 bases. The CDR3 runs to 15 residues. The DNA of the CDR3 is TGTGCCAGCAGCGCCGAGGGCGGAGGGGCCAACGTCCTGACTTTC. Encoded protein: CASSAEGGGANVLTF.

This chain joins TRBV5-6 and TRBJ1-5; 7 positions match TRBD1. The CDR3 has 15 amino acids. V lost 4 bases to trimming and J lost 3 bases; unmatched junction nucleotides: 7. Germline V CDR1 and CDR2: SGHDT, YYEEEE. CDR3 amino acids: CASSGGTEPNQPQHF. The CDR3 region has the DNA TGTGCCAGCAGCGGCGGGACAGAACCCAATCAGCCCCAGCATTTT.

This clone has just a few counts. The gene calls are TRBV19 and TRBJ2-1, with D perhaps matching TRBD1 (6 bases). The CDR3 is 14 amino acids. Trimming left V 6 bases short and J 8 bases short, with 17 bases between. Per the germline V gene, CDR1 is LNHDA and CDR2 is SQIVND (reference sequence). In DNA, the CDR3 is TGTGCCAGTAGCCCGGGACACACATTCGATGAGCAGTTCTTC. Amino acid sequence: CASSPGHTFDEQFF.

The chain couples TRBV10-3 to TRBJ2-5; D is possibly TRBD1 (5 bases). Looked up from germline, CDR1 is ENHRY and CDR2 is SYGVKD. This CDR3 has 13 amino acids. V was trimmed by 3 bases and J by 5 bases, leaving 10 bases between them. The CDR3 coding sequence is TGTGCCATCAGTGACAGGGTCGGGGAGACCCAGTACTTC. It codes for CAISDRVGETQYF.

Written as DNA, the CDR3 is TGCGCCAGCAGCGCAACTTTGAGTCTCACCTCCTACAATGAGCAGTTCTTC. It codes for CASSATLSLTSYNEQFF. The rearrangement joins TRBV5-1 to TRBJ2-1; D remains ambiguous. The germline V and J ends were trimmed by 4 bases and 0 bases, with 17 bases remaining between them. The CDR3 sequence is 17 residues long. In germline, CDR1 is SGHRS, CDR2 YFSETQ.

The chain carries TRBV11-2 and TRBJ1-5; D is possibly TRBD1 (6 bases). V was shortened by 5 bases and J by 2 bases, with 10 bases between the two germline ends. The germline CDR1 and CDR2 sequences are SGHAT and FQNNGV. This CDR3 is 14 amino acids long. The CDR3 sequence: CASSPGTRNQPQHF. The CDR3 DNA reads TGTGCCAGCAGCCCCGGGACACGCAATCAGCCCCAGCATTTT.

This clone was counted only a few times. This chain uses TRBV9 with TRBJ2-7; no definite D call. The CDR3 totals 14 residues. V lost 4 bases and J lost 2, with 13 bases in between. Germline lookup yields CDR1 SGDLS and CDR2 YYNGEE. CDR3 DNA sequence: TGTGCCAGCAGCCCTAAAACGACAACCTACGAGCAGTACTTC. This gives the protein CASSPKTTTYEQYF.

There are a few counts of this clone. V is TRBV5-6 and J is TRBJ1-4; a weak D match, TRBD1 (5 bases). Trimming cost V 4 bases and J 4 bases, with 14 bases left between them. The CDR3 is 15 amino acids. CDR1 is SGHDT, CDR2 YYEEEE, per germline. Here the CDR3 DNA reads TGTGCCAGCAGCATAGGACACCAGAGTAATGAAAAACTGTTTTTT. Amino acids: CASSIGHQSNEKLFF.

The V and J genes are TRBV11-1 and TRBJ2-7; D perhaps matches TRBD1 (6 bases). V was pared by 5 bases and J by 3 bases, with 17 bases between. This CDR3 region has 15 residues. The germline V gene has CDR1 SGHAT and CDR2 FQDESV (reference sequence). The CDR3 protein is CASSDLRQAIYEQYF. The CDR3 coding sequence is TGTGCCAGCAGCGACCTGAGACAGGCGATCTACGAGCAGTACTTC.

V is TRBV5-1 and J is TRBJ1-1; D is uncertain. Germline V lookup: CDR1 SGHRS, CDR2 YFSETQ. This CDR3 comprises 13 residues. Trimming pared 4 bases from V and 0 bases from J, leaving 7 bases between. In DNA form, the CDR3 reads TGCGCCAGCAGCGTGAGTATGAACACTGAAGCTTTCTTT. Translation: CASSVSMNTEAFF.

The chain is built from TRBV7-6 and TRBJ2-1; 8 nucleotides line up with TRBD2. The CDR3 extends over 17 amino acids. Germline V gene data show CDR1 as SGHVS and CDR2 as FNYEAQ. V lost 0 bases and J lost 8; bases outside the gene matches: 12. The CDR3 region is CASSLAKSAGAGYEQFF. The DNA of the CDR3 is TGTGCCAGCAGCTTAGCGAAATCAGCGGGAGCAGGCTATGAGCAGTTCTTC.

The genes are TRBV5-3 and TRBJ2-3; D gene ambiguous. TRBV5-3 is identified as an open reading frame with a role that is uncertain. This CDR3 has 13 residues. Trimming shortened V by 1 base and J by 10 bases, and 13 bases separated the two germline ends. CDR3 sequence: CARSLRLRGPQYF. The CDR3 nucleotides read TGTGCCAGAAGCTTGCGTCTGCGAGGCCCGCAGTATTTT.

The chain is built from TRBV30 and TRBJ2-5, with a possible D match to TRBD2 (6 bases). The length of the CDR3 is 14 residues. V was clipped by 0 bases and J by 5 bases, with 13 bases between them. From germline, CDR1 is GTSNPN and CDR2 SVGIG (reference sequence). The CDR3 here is CAWSVLAGVETQYF. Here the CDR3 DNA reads TGTGCCTGGAGTGTACTAGCCGGGGTCGAGACCCAGTACTTC.